The 29 T cell receptor beta chains in this list originate from one sample, sequenced in a study of cytomegalovirus exposure and HLA in healthy donors. Both 60 Vbeta primers and 13 Jbeta primers went into the PCR. The protocol was immunoSEQ multiplex PCR, while the TCRdb copy is restricted to in-frame clones and leaves out a portion. The sample contains hundreds of thousands of clones, 70% to 85% of which appear only once. The sample taken for sequencing was PBMCs. The receptors stem from a woman aged 40 to 50 in good health and CMV-seronegative.

This chain joins TRBV9 and TRBJ1-1, with unresolved D. The germline CDR1 and CDR2 sequences are SGDLS and YYNGEE. V was clipped by 0 bases and J by 3 bases, with 9 bases between them. This CDR3 has 14 amino acids. The chain's CDR3 is CASSVDGPDTEAFF. CDR3 coding DNA: TGTGCCAGCAGCGTAGACGGTCCGGACACTGAAGCTTTCTTT.

The chain couples TRBV7-6 to TRBJ2-7; D might be TRBD1 (5 bases). Germline V lookup: CDR1 SGHVS, CDR2 FNYEAQ. CDR3 length equals 13 residues. The ends were cut back, 4 bases at V and 2 bases at J, with 9 bases in the middle. The CDR3 protein is CASSSGHPYEQYF. The DNA of the CDR3 is TGTGCCAGCAGCTCCGGACACCCCTACGAGCAGTACTTC.

This chain uses TRBV28 with TRBJ2-1; D possibly corresponds to TRBD1 (6 bases). This CDR3 spans 16 amino acids. Per germline, CDR1 MDHEN and CDR2 SYDVKM. V was clipped by 5 bases and J by 0 bases, with 14 bases between them. The CDR3 is CASSKGTGSSYNEQFF. The CDR3 DNA is TGTGCCAGCAGTAAGGGCACAGGGAGCTCCTACAATGAGCAGTTCTTC.

V and J are TRBV6-5 and TRBJ2-7, with 9 bases identical to TRBD1. The CDR3 contains 15 residues. V was pared by 0 bases and J by 6 bases, with 6 bases of the junction left unmatched. CDR1 MNHEY and CDR2 SVGAGI come from the germline V gene. The CDR3 DNA is TGTGCCAGCAGTTACTCTGGGACAGGGCCAGGCGAGCAGTACTTC. Translation: CASSYSGTGPGEQYF.

The genes are TRBV4-3 and TRBJ2-7; 7 bases match TRBD1. This CDR3 has 17 residues. Trimming at V came to 0 bases and at J to 1 base, leaving 9 bases not matched to a gene. The germline V gene encodes CDR1 LGHNA and CDR2 YSLEER. As DNA, the CDR3 is TGCGCCAGCAGCCAAGACAGGACCGGGACAGTTTCCTACGAGCAGTACTTC. It codes for CASSQDRTGTVSYEQYF.

V and J are TRBV9 and TRBJ2-7; 7 bases line up with TRBD2. The germline V gene has CDR1 SGDLS and CDR2 YYNGEE. Unmatched junction bases numbered 6, after V lost 0 bases and J lost 3 bases. This CDR3 contains 15 residues. Here the CDR3 reads CASSVASGGNYEQYF. The CDR3 region has the DNA TGTGCCAGCAGCGTAGCGTCGGGGGGAAACTACGAGCAGTACTTC.

The chain is built from TRBV2 and TRBJ1-3, with unresolved D. Per germline, CDR1 SNHLY and CDR2 FYNNEI. This CDR3 comprises 15 residues. Trimming took 6 bases from V and 0 from J, leaving 12 bases between them. CDR3 coding DNA: TGTGCCAGCAGCCGGGAGTTCCTCTCTGGAAACACCATATATTTT. Protein: CASSREFLSGNTIYF.

The chain carries TRBV4-1 and TRBJ2-1, with D maybe TRBD1 (6 bases). V lost 1 base and J lost 8, with 9 bases in between. The germline V gene has CDR1 MGHRA and CDR2 YSYEKL. CDR3 length: 13 residues. The CDR3 region is CASSQVAGDEQFF. The DNA of the CDR3 is TGCGCCAGCAGCCAAGTCGCAGGGGATGAGCAGTTCTTC.

The rearrangement links TRBV30 to TRBJ2-3; D is unresolved. Germline values: CDR1 GTSNPN, CDR2 SVGIG (reference sequence). This CDR3 comprises 15 residues. V lost 3 bases and J lost 3, with 16 bases in between. In nucleotides, the CDR3 is TGTGCCTGGAGCCCAGTGGGCCCGAGAACAGATACGCAGTATTTT. It is translated as CAWSPVGPRTDTQYF. The complete variable domain, with remaining parts taken from reference TRBV30 and TRBJ2-3, reads SQTIHQWPATLVQPVGSPLSLECTVEGTSNPNLYWYRQAAGRGLQLLFYSVGIGQISSEVPQNLSASRPQDRQFILSSKKLLLSDSGFYLCAWSPVGPRTDTQYFGPGTRLTVL.

This chain connects TRBV18 to TRBJ1-3; unclear D gene. V dropped 1 base and J dropped 2 bases, with 12 bases sitting between them. Looked up from germline, CDR1 is KGHSH and CDR2 is LQKENI. CDR3 size: 16 residues. The CDR3 DNA follows: TGTGCCAGCTCACCACTTGCAACGCGGGCTGGAAACACCATATATTTT. This codes for CASSPLATRAGNTIYF.

The V gene is TRBV19, the J gene TRBJ2-7; a weak D match, TRBD2 (7 bases). This CDR3 is 15 amino acids long. Trimming left V 1 base short and J 2 bases short, with 12 bases between. The germline CDR1 and CDR2 sequences are LNHDA and SQIVND (reference sequence). The CDR3: CASSIAEGGTYEQYF. CDR3 coding DNA: TGTGCCAGTAGTATAGCCGAGGGGGGGACCTACGAGCAGTACTTC.

The chain is built from TRBV5-4 and TRBJ1-1, with D possibly matching TRBD1 (5 bases). This CDR3 contains 14 residues. V lost 1 base and J lost 1, with 8 bases in between. CDR1 and CDR2 (germline): SGHNT, YYREEE (reference sequence). CDR3 in amino acids: CASSLIDRNTEAFF. As DNA, the CDR3 is TGTGCCAGCAGCTTGATCGACAGGAACACTGAAGCTTTCTTT.

This sequence joins TRBV5-4 and TRBJ1-1, with 8 bases lining up with TRBD1. With 6 bases clipped from V and 8 bases from J, the junction kept 12 bases outside the gene matches. From germline, CDR1 is SGHNT and CDR2 YYREEE (reference sequence). The CDR3 contains 14 residues. Here the CDR3 reads CASTRDRTPLEAFF. CDR3 coding DNA: TGTGCCAGCACCCGGGACAGGACGCCTCTCGAAGCTTTCTTT.

This chain links TRBV11-2 with TRBJ2-2; possibly TRBD1 for D (5 bases). The CDR3 has 15 amino acids. CDR1 is SGHAT and CDR2 is FQNNGV in the germline V gene. V was shortened by 5 bases and J by 5 bases, with 15 bases between the two germline ends. The chain's CDR3 is CASSPRGRETGELFF. The CDR3 DNA reads as TGTGCCAGCAGCCCTAGGGGCAGGGAAACCGGGGAGCTGTTTTTT.

This clone was detected a few times. The V call is TRBV7-2, the J call TRBJ2-7, with 7 bases lining up with TRBD1. The V segment lost 5 bases and the J segment 6 bases; nucleotides outside the gene matches: 4. The CDR3 covers 12 residues. The germline V gene has CDR1 SGHTA and CDR2 FQGNSA. CDR3 bases: TGTGCCAGCAGCGTTGACAGGGTCGAGCAGTACTTC. Translated, it gives CASSVDRVEQYF.

The chain employs TRBV6-6 and TRBJ1-1; 7 bases agree with TRBD1. After removal of 6 bases from V and 4 bases from J, the junction contained 5 bases not matched to a gene. The CDR3 extends over 13 amino acids. Germline CDR1 and CDR2: MNHNY and SVGAGI (reference sequence). For the CDR3, the DNA is TGTGCCAGCAGGCCCGGACAGGCCACTGAAGCTTTCTTT. Residues: CASRPGQATEAFF.

The chain uses TRBV11-2 and TRBJ1-2, with TRBD1 as a possible D gene (5 bases). The V end was cut by 0 bases, the J end by 4 bases, with 12 bases between. Germline assignment: CDR1 SGHAT and CDR2 FQNNGV. There are 15 residues in the CDR3. The CDR3 bases are TGTGCCAGCAGCTTAGAAGGAGGGGCCATCTATGGCTACACCTTC. Protein: CASSLEGGAIYGYTF.

The rearrangement joins TRBV9 to TRBJ1-5; TRBD1 agrees at 8 bases. V shed 6 bases and J 2 bases; nucleotides not matched to a gene: 7. Germline CDR1 reads SGDLS; CDR2 reads YYNGEE. This CDR3 has 15 amino acids. DNA of the CDR3: TGTGCCAGCACTCCGACAGGGGAAGGCAATCAGCCCCAGCATTTT. Its protein product is CASTPTGEGNQPQHF.

This clone showed up just once. The CDR3, as DNA: TGTGCCAGCAGCGTACCCAGACAGGGGGACACCGGGGAGCTGTTTTTT. It specifies CASSVPRQGDTGELFF. The V call is TRBV9, the J call TRBJ2-2, with 9 bases fitting TRBD1. Germline CDR1 reads SGDLS; CDR2 reads YYNGEE. V shed 1 base, J shed 3 bases, and the junction held 4 bases outside the gene matches. The CDR3 contains 16 residues.

The chain employs TRBV19 and TRBJ1-2; 8 bases line up with TRBD1. CDR1 and CDR2 (germline): LNHDA, SQIVND (reference sequence). The CDR3 consists of 15 residues. With 8 bases clipped from V and 2 bases from J, the junction kept 10 bases outside the gene matches. CDR3 residues: CASRQGMRGNYGYTF. The DNA for the CDR3 is TGTGCCAGTCGACAGGGGATGAGGGGAAACTATGGCTACACCTTC.

The rearrangement links TRBV2 to TRBJ1-2; D may be TRBD1 (6 bases). This CDR3 is 17 amino acids long. V was shortened by 4 bases and J by 8 bases, with 26 bases between the two germline ends. Germline values: CDR1 SNHLY, CDR2 FYNNEI. CDR3 loop: CASSGAGVGGARKGYTF. The CDR3 DNA is TGTGCCAGCAGTGGTGCGGGCGTGGGGGGGGCAAGAAAGGGCTACACCTTC.

This sequence joins TRBV4-3 and TRBJ2-5; TRBD2 matches at 14 bases. CDR3 length: 14 residues. Germline CDR1 LGHNA, CDR2 YSLEER. V lost 3 bases and J lost 9; bases outside the gene matches: 3. The DNA for the CDR3 is TGCGCCAGCAGCCAGGGGACTAGCGGGGGCCCCCAGTACTTC. It codes for CASSQGTSGGPQYF.

The chain employs TRBV28 and TRBJ2-5, with 10 bases matching TRBD1. Germline V CDR1 and CDR2: MDHEN, SYDVKM. The CDR3 is 17 amino acids. V gave up 8 bases and J gave up 3 bases; unmatched junction bases: 15. The DNA for the CDR3 is TGTGCCAGCCAAGCTTGGACAGGGGGATATTCTGAAGAGACCCAGTACTTC. It translates to CASQAWTGGYSEETQYF.

The gene calls are TRBV5-1 and TRBJ2-3, with D unresolved. V dropped 5 bases and J dropped 10 bases, with 17 bases sitting between them. From germline, CDR1 is SGHRS and CDR2 YFSETQ. This CDR3 is 13 amino acids long. The chain's CDR3 is CASSEVAQTAQYF. The CDR3 DNA follows: TGCGCCAGCAGTGAAGTAGCCCAAACCGCGCAGTATTTT.

V is TRBV27 and J is TRBJ1-5, with 7 bases aligning to TRBD1. The V segment lost 1 base and the J segment 10 bases; nucleotides outside the gene matches: 10. The CDR3 is made up of 15 amino acids. Germline lookup yields CDR1 MNHEY and CDR2 SMNVEV (reference sequence). CDR3 sequence: CASSLLGDRQKPQHF. The CDR3 DNA reads as TGTGCCAGCAGTTTATTGGGGGACAGACAGAAACCCCAGCATTTT.

The CDR3 loop is CASSREDDEQYF. The CDR3 nucleotides are TGTGCCAGCAGCAGGGAGGACGACGAGCAGTACTTC. The chain couples TRBV5-8 to TRBJ2-7, with D maybe TRBD2 (6 bases). Germline lookup yields CDR1 SGHTS and CDR2 YDEGEE. V lost 4 bases and J 5 bases, leaving 10 bases between the germline ends. The CDR3 contains 12 residues.

The chain is built from TRBV27 and TRBJ1-1; D is possibly TRBD1 (6 bases). Germline CDR1 reads MNHEY; CDR2 reads SMNVEV (reference sequence). The CDR3 has 15 residues. V was cut by 5 bases and J by 6 bases, with 19 bases left in between. CDR3 nucleotides: TGTGCCAGCAGTCCGATACAGGGAGGGATGGCTGAAGCTTTCTTT. It specifies CASSPIQGGMAEAFF.

This chain uses TRBV7-9 with TRBJ1-2, with 10 bases fitting TRBD1. The V segment lost 4 bases and the J segment 8 bases; nucleotides outside the gene matches: 10. Germline V gene data show CDR1 as SEHNR and CDR2 as FQNEAQ (reference sequence). This CDR3 is built from 15 residues. CDR3 sequence: CASSSWDRGGAGYTF. The CDR3 bases are TGTGCCAGCAGCTCCTGGGACAGGGGTGGGGCGGGCTACACCTTC.

The V call is TRBV30, the J call TRBJ1-6; 11 nucleotides agree with TRBD1. Unmatched junction bases numbered 1, after V lost 5 bases and J lost 7 bases. The CDR3 consists of 13 residues. Germline V CDR1 and CDR2: GTSNPN, SVGIG (reference sequence). CDR3 DNA sequence: TGTGCCTGGGGACAGGGGGCAAATTCACCCCTCCACTTT. Amino acid sequence: CAWGQGANSPLHF.